This passage covers 29 T cell receptor beta chains from one sample sequenced in a study of shared clonotypes between healthy human individuals. Naive CD8 cells comprised CD45RO-negative, CCR7-positively selected cells, excluding terminally differentiated effector memory CD45RA+ cells. Clones were sequenced by immunoSEQ multiplex PCR, and TCRdb holds only the in-frame ones, with some missing. The sample has about 610,000 clones, about 95% seen once. The sample comprised naive CD8+ T cells sorted from blood. The receptor set was obtained from a woman under 40 in good health.

This clone appeared a single time. The chain joins TRBV29-1 to TRBJ1-3, with a tentative D call TRBD1 (6 bases). The CDR3 spans 17 residues. Germline V gives CDR1 SQVTM, CDR2 ANQGSEA. V gave up 0 bases and J gave up 2 bases, with 17 bases separating them. The CDR3 coding sequence is TGCAGCGTTGAAGACTTTCCGCAGGGGATTACTGGAAACACCATATATTTT. This codes for CSVEDFPQGITGNTIYF.

V and J are TRBV10-1 and TRBJ2-1; D is tentatively TRBD1 or TRBD2 (5 bases each). Germline loops: CDR1 WNHNN, CDR2 SYGVQD (reference sequence). The CDR3 runs to 17 residues. Trimming took 3 bases from V and 6 from J, leaving 21 bases between them. CDR3 in amino acids: CASSDRWAEGTSNEQFF. DNA for the CDR3: TGCGCCAGCAGTGACCGATGGGCAGAGGGGACGAGCAATGAGCAGTTCTTC.

The chain combines TRBV5-1 with TRBJ2-7; a possible D gene is TRBD2 (7 bases). The germline CDR1 and CDR2 sequences are SGHRS and YFSETQ. This CDR3 comprises 16 residues. V lost 2 bases to trimming and J lost 0 bases, with 15 bases between them. CDR3 region: CASSLGGRGDSYEQYF. As DNA, the CDR3 is TGCGCCAGCAGCTTAGGGGGTCGGGGGGACTCCTACGAGCAGTACTTC.

The table lists this clone with a count of one. V is TRBV5-5 and J is TRBJ1-2, with 8 nucleotides matching TRBD1. CDR1 is SGHKS, CDR2 YYEKEE, per germline (reference sequence). The CDR3 runs 13 residues. Losses at the gene ends were 5 bases for V and 4 bases for J; bases not matched to a gene: 4. The chain's CDR3 is CASRDTGGYGYTF. CDR3 sequence (DNA): TGTGCCAGCAGGGATACAGGGGGCTATGGCTACACCTTC.

This sequence joins TRBV15 and TRBJ2-7, with no clear D. The length of the CDR3 is 12 residues. With 5 bases removed from V and 3 bases from J, the gap between germline ends came to 8 bases. Germline V gives CDR1 LNHNV, CDR2 YYDKDF (reference sequence). The CDR3 nucleotides read TGTGCCACCAGCTCCCAAGGCTACGAGCAGTACTTC. This sequence encodes CATSSQGYEQYF.

This clone was seen a single time. The rearrangement links TRBV27 to TRBJ2-7, with D possibly being TRBD2 (5 bases). V was clipped by 5 bases and J by 2 bases, with 16 bases between them. Germline CDR1 is MNHEY and CDR2 is SMNVEV (reference sequence). This CDR3 contains 15 residues. DNA for the CDR3: TGTGCCAGCAGTACGAGCCGGGATCCCCCCTACGAGCAGTACTTC. It encodes CASSTSRDPPYEQYF.

V and J are TRBV29-1 and TRBJ2-7, with D possibly TRBD2 on 6 matching bases. CDR1 SQVTM and CDR2 ANQGSEA come from the germline V gene. V shed 7 bases and J shed 3 bases, with 16 bases lying between them. The CDR3 runs to 13 residues. CDR3 DNA: TGCAGCGCCCAAGGCGGGAATCGCTACGAGCAGTACTTC. It encodes CSAQGGNRYEQYF.

The chain combines TRBV2 with TRBJ1-1; D gene uncertain. CDR3 length: 12 residues. Per the germline V gene, CDR1 is SNHLY and CDR2 is FYNNEI. V was clipped by 4 bases and J by 0 bases, with 3 bases between them. This chain's CDR3 is CASSGVNTEAFF. The CDR3 bases are TGTGCCAGCAGTGGCGTGAACACTGAAGCTTTCTTT.

The J gene is TRBJ2-7, the V gene TRBV7-9; TRBD2 matches at 7 bases. V trimming: 0 bases; J trimming: 7 bases; junction bases outside the gene matches: 6. The CDR3 runs to 14 residues. Germline lookup yields CDR1 SEHNR and CDR2 FQNEAQ (reference sequence). The DNA of the CDR3 is TGTGCCAGCAGCTTAGCGGGAGGGGAAGGAGAGCAGTACTTC. Translation gives CASSLAGGEGEQYF.

The chain joins TRBV10-2 to TRBJ2-7; D uncertain. The ends were cut back, 8 bases at V and 1 base at J, with 12 bases in the middle. The CDR3 runs 13 residues. Germline loops: CDR1 WSHSY, CDR2 SAAADI. The CDR3 region has the DNA TGCGCCAGCGTGACTGCAGGTTCCTACGAGCAGTACTTC. The encoded protein is CASVTAGSYEQYF.

This clone was seen once. The chain joins TRBV29-1 to TRBJ2-1; TRBD1 or TRBD2 may be the D gene (5 bases each). The CDR3 covers 13 residues. The V gene's germline CDR1 is SQVTM and CDR2 ANQGSEA. Trimming removed 6 bases from V and 4 bases from J, with 13 bases in between. DNA for the CDR3: TGCAGCGTGCCCCCGGGACCTTACAATGAGCAGTTCTTC. Amino acids: CSVPPGPYNEQFF.

About this clone: The same CDR3 can be traced to other DNA sequences in this sample. V and J are TRBV27 and TRBJ2-1; no clear D gene. CDR3 length equals 12 residues. Trimming took 3 bases from V and 7 from J, leaving 7 bases between them. Germline V CDR1 and CDR2: MNHEY, SMNVEV (reference sequence). CDR3 coding DNA: TGTGCCAGCAGTTTCGGTGGTAATGAGCAGTTCTTC. Protein: CASSFGGNEQFF.

The sample holds one count of this clone. V usage is TRBV6-5 and J usage is TRBJ2-5, with unresolved D. Per germline, CDR1 MNHEY and CDR2 SVGAGI. CDR3 size: 14 residues. Trimming removed 0 bases from V and 3 bases from J, with 8 bases in between. In DNA form, the CDR3 reads TGTGCCAGCAGTTACTCCGACGGCGAAGAGACCCAGTACTTC. This gives the protein CASSYSDGEETQYF.

This clone was found once. The chain is built from TRBV7-2 and TRBJ2-7, with 9 bases aligning to TRBD2. This CDR3 has 17 residues. The ends lost 5 bases at V and 3 bases at J; junction bases unmatched: 14. Germline lookup yields CDR1 SGHTA and CDR2 FQGNSA. CDR3 nucleotide sequence: TGTGCCAGCAGCCCGGGCCCGTGGCGGGAGGGTAGCTACGAGCAGTACTTC. Translation: CASSPGPWREGSYEQYF.

This clone was detected once. The J gene is TRBJ2-1, the V gene TRBV6-6, with D possibly being TRBD2 (6 bases). This CDR3 is built from 14 residues. The V gene lost 7 bases and the J gene lost 3 bases, with 13 bases spanning the gap. The germline V gene encodes CDR1 MNHNY and CDR2 SVGAGI (reference sequence). The DNA of the CDR3 is TGTGCCAGCAAAACCTCCGGGAGCTACAATGAGCAGTTCTTC. Its protein product is CASKTSGSYNEQFF.

The chain employs TRBV28 and TRBJ2-5, with D possibly TRBD2 on 5 matching bases. This CDR3 region has 17 residues. Trimming took 2 bases from V and 7 from J, leaving 23 bases between them. Germline V gene sequence: CDR1 MDHEN, CDR2 SYDVKM. The CDR3 region is CASSLDWAGAVLGTQYF. The CDR3 DNA sequence: TGTGCCAGCAGTTTAGATTGGGCGGGCGCGGTTCTCGGGACCCAGTACTTC.

This chain links TRBV5-6 with TRBJ2-2, with D perhaps being TRBD1 or TRBD2 (5 bases each). Trimming shortened V by 4 bases and J by 6 bases, and 19 bases separated the two germline ends. CDR3 size: 16 residues. Germline loops: CDR1 SGHDT, CDR2 YYEEEE. The CDR3 reads CASSRDPGKRPGELFF. Written as DNA, the CDR3 is TGTGCCAGCAGCCGGGACCCTGGGAAGCGGCCCGGGGAGCTGTTTTTT.

The CDR3 DNA reads as TGTGCCAGCACGACAACTAGCGAGAGCACAGATACGCAGTATTTT. Its translation is CASTTTSESTDTQYF. This chain uses TRBV6-5 with TRBJ2-3; TRBD2 matches at 7 bases. Trimming cost V 7 bases and J 0 bases; bases outside gene matches: 7. The CDR3 is made up of 15 amino acids. From germline, CDR1 is MNHEY and CDR2 SVGAGI.

V gene TRBV29-1 combines with J gene TRBJ2-1; 9 nucleotides agree with TRBD2. CDR3 length equals 14 residues. The junction had 10 bases not matched to a gene; V was cut back by 5 bases and J by 8 bases. Germline loops: CDR1 SQVTM, CDR2 ANQGSEA. DNA for the CDR3: TGCAGCGTTCTAGCGGGACCTACGGGTGATGAGCAGTTCTTC. Translation gives CSVLAGPTGDEQFF.

CDR3 sequence (DNA): TGTGCCAGCACCCCAGAGGGGGGATTGATGGCAGATACGCAGTATTTT. It yields the protein CASTPEGGLMADTQYF. The chain couples TRBV27 to TRBJ2-3, with D tentatively TRBD1 or TRBD2 (6 bases each). With 7 bases removed from V and 4 bases from J, the gap between germline ends came to 21 bases. The CDR3 is 16 amino acids. CDR1 is MNHEY, CDR2 SMNVEV, per germline (reference sequence).

The chain couples TRBV27 to TRBJ2-1; D might be TRBD1 (6 bases). Per germline, CDR1 MNHEY and CDR2 SMNVEV (reference sequence). The V end lost 3 bases, the J end lost 4 bases, and 13 bases lay between the germline ends. The CDR3 covers 15 residues. In nucleotides, the CDR3 is TGTGCCAGCAGTTTCCACGACAGGAGTTACAATGAGCAGTTCTTC. It codes for CASSFHDRSYNEQFF.

This rearrangement joins TRBV28 to TRBJ2-2; D is possibly TRBD2 (5 bases). The CDR3 is 11 amino acids. Trimming cost V 8 bases and J 6 bases, with 7 bases left between them. The germline CDR1 and CDR2 sequences are MDHEN and SYDVKM. The CDR3 nucleotides are TGTGCCAGCGCACTAGCCGGGGAGCTGTTTTTT. It yields the protein CASALAGELFF.

This clone was counted a few times. The CDR3 DNA reads as TGTGCCAGCAGCTTAGATTTGGGCACCTACAATGAGCAGTTCTTC. Protein sequence: CASSLDLGTYNEQFF. V is TRBV11-2 and J is TRBJ2-1, with D unclear. V was pared by 0 bases and J by 2 bases, with 8 bases between. Germline V gene sequence: CDR1 SGHAT, CDR2 FQNNGV. The CDR3 is 15 amino acids.

The chain employs TRBV13 and TRBJ2-2, with TRBD2 matching over 11 bases. V trimming: 10 bases; J trimming: 3 bases; junction bases outside the gene matches: 13. This CDR3 has 17 amino acids. The germline CDR1 and CDR2 sequences are PRHDT and FYEKMQ (reference sequence). CDR3 sequence: CAIRPVAGGHYTGELFF. CDR3 DNA sequence: TGTGCCATTAGGCCGGTAGCGGGAGGGCACTACACCGGGGAGCTGTTTTTT.

The chain links TRBV6-5 to TRBJ2-5; no definite D call. CDR1 and CDR2 (germline): MNHEY, SVGAGI. V lost 5 bases and J 2 bases, leaving 12 bases between the germline ends. The CDR3 is made up of 14 amino acids. The DNA for the CDR3 is TGTGCCAGCAGTCCCGATGGGCTTCAAGAGACCCAGTACTTC. This translates into CASSPDGLQETQYF.

This clone was counted a few times. The chain has TRBV9 and TRBJ2-1, with D maybe TRBD2 (6 bases). Trimming pared 0 bases from V and 0 bases from J, leaving 13 bases between. The CDR3 runs to 17 residues. The germline V gene has CDR1 SGDLS and CDR2 YYNGEE. DNA of the CDR3: TGTGCCAGCAGCGTAGCTTGGCGGGATGACTCCTACAATGAGCAGTTCTTC. Encoded protein: CASSVAWRDDSYNEQFF.

V usage is TRBV27 and J usage is TRBJ2-1; D is ambiguous. The V end lost 4 bases, the J end lost 1 base, and 14 bases lay between the germline ends. This CDR3 has 16 residues. In germline, CDR1 is MNHEY, CDR2 SMNVEV (reference sequence). The CDR3 sequence: CASSWALEGSYNEQFF. For the CDR3, the DNA is TGTGCCAGCAGTTGGGCCCTCGAAGGGTCCTACAATGAGCAGTTCTTC.

V gene TRBV28 combines with J gene TRBJ1-5; D remains ambiguous. This CDR3 has 12 amino acids. V was cut by 3 bases and J by 7 bases, with 7 bases left in between. Per germline, CDR1 MDHEN and CDR2 SYDVKM. The CDR3 sequence: CASSFFRQPQHF. As DNA, the CDR3 is TGTGCCAGCAGTTTTTTCCGGCAGCCCCAGCATTTT.

The chain carries TRBV13 and TRBJ2-1; D possibly corresponds to TRBD2 (6 bases). Between the trimmed V and J ends, which lost 7 bases and 7 bases, there was a span of 14 bases. Per the germline V gene, CDR1 is PRHDT and CDR2 is FYEKMQ (reference sequence). The CDR3 is 13 residues long. The CDR3 DNA reads as TGTGCCAGCACCTTCGGGAGTTTTAATGAGCAGTTCTTC. Its translation is CASTFGSFNEQFF. The full variable domain, completed using reference TRBV13 and TRBJ2-1, is AAGVIQSPRHLIKEKRETATLKCYPIPRHDTVYWYQQGPGQDPQFLISFYEKMQSDKGSIPDRFSAQQFSDYHSELNMSSLELGDSALYFCASTFGSFNEQFFGPGTRLTVL.